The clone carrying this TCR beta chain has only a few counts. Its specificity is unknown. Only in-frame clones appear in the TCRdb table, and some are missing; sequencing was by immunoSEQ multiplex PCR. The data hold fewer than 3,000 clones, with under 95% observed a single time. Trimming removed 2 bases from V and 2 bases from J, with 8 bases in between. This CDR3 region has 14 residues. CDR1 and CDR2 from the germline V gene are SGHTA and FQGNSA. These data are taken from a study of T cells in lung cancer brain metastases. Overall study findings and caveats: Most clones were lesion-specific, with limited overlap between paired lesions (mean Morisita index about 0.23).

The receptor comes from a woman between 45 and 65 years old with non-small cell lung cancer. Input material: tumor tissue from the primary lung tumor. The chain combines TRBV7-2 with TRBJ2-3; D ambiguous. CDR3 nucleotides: TGTGCCAGCAGCTTATACGTTAACACAGATACGCAGTATTTT. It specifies CASSLYVNTDTQYF.